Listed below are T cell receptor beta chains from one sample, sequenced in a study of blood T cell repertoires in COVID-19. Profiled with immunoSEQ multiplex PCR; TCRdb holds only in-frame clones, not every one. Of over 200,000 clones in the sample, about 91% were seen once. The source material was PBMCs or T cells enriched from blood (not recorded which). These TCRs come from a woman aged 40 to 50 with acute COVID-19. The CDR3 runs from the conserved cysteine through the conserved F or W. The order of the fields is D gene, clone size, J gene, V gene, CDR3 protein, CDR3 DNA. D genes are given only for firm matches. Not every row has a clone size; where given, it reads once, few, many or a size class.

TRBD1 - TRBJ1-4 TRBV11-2 CASSLTGDAGEKLFF TGTGCCAGCAGCCTGACAGGGGACGCGGGTGAAAAACTGTTTTTT
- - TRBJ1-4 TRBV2 CASNRRASTNEKLFF TGTGCCAGCAACAGGAGGGCTTCGACTAATGAAAAACTGTTTTTT
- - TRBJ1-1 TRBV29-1 CSVGRGNTEAFF TGCAGCGTTGGGAGGGGCAACACTGAAGCTTTCTTT
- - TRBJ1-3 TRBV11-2 CASSMSGQPLSGNTIYF TGTGCCAGCAGCATGAGCGGACAGCCTCTCTCTGGAAACACCATATATTTT
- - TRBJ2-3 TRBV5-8 CASSLERGNTQYF TGTGCCAGCAGCCTGGAACGAGGCAATACGCAGTATTTT
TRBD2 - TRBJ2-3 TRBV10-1 CASSAFRGGVDTQYF TGCGCCAGCAGTGCATTCCGGGGGGGCGTGGATACGCAGTATTTT
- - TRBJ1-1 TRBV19 CASSTLRNTEAFF TGTGCCAGTAGTACCCTTCGGAACACTGAAGCTTTCTTT
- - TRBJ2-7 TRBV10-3 CAISTTTGSSYEQYF TGTGCCATCAGTACTACGACAGGAAGCTCCTACGAGCAGTACTTC
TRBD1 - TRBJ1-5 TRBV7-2 CASSLQGSNQPQHF TGTGCCAGCAGCCTACAGGGGAGCAATCAGCCCCAGCATTTT
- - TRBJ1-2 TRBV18 CASSPRQNYGYTF TGTGCCAGCTCACCCAGACAGAACTATGGCTACACCTTC
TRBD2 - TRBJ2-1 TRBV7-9 CATQPGTSGGTTYNEQFF TGTGCCACGCAACCCGGGACTAGCGGAGGGACTACCTACAATGAGCAGTTCTTC
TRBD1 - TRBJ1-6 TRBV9 CASSVGQGANNSPLHF TGTGCCAGCAGCGTAGGCCAGGGGGCAAATAATTCACCCCTCCACTTT
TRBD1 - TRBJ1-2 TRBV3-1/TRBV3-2 CASSQAGQVQGYTF TGTGCCAGCAGCCAGGCAGGACAGGTACAGGGCTACACCTTC
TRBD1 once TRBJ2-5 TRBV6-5 CASGDSPQETQYF TGTGCCAGCGGGGACAGCCCTCAAGAGACCCAGTACTTC
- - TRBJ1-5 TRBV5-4 CASSLQGGANQPQHF TGTGCCAGCAGCTTGCAAGGGGGAGCCAATCAGCCCCAGCATTTT
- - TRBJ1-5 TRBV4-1 CASSLPDSNQPQHF TGCGCCAGCAGCCTTCCAGATAGCAATCAGCCCCAGCATTTT
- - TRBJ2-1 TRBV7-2 CASSLLTYSHEQFF TGTGCCAGCAGCTTATTAACCTACTCCCATGAGCAGTTCTTC
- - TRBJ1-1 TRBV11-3 CASSLARGRGTEAFF TGTGCCAGCAGCTTAGCCAGGGGAAGGGGCACTGAAGCTTTCTTT
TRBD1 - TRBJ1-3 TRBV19 CASSPRTGESSGNTIYF TGTGCCAGTAGTCCGAGGACAGGAGAGAGCTCTGGAAACACCATATATTTT
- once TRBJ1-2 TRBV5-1 CASNPGSNYGYTF TGCGCCAGCAACCCTGGCTCTAACTATGGCTACACCTTC
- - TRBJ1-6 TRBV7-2 CASSSMSGFDSPLHF TGTGCCAGCAGCTCGATGAGCGGGTTCGATTCACCCCTCCACTTT
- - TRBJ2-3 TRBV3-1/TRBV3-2 CASSQDRTDNTQYF TGTGCCAGCAGCCAAGATCGGACTGATAATACGCAGTATTTT
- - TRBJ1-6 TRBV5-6 CASSFEGAYNSPLHF TGTGCCAGCAGCTTCGAGGGGGCCTATAATTCACCCCTCCACTTT
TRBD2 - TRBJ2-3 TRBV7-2 CASSPPRAGGADTQYF TGTGCCAGCAGCCCCCCCAGAGCGGGGGGGGCAGATACGCAGTATTTT
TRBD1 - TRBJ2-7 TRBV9 CASSFGQGAPYEQYF TGTGCCAGCAGCTTCGGACAGGGCGCACCCTACGAGCAGTACTTC
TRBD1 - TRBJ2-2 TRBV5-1 CASSLAPGQGFDVFF TGCGCCAGCAGCTTGGCCCCAGGACAGGGTTTCGATGTCTTTTTT
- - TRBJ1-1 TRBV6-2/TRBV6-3 CASSAPTGKTEAFF TGTGCCAGCAGTGCGCCTACAGGGAAAACTGAAGCTTTCTTT
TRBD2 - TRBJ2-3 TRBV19 CASRPLSLAGGPTDTQYF TGTGCCAGTAGACCTCTTTCATTAGCGGGAGGGCCGACAGATACGCAGTATTTT